Following are 21 T cell receptor beta chains from one sample sequenced in a study of shared clonotypes between healthy human individuals. Data came from immunoSEQ multiplex PCR; TCRdb stores just in-frame clones and leaves some out. The sample carries about 2.3 million clones, 92% recorded once. Material for sequencing was naive CD4+ T cells from PBMCs. Subset of the sample: CD45RA+ positively selected. The receptors come from a man aged 18 to 30 in good health. Some clones in this sample may be carry-over from other donors' samples.

V is TRBV4-3 and J is TRBJ1-1; TRBD1 aligns across 7 bases. J lost 7 bases, V lost 3 bases, and 11 bases had no gene match. From germline, CDR1 is LGHNA and CDR2 YSLEER. The CDR3 spans 15 residues. CDR3 sequence: CASSQGQPSRGEAFF. DNA of the CDR3: TGCGCCAGCAGCCAGGGACAGCCCTCGAGGGGTGAAGCTTTCTTT.

The chain combines TRBV2 with TRBJ2-6; weak D call: TRBD1 (6 bases). There are 15 residues in the CDR3. CDR1 and CDR2 (germline): SNHLY, FYNNEI. The ends were cut back, 7 bases at V and 3 bases at J, with 13 bases in the middle. Written as DNA, the CDR3 is TGTGCCAGCACCACAACAGGGTTTGGGGCCAACGTCCTGACTTTC. Amino acids: CASTTTGFGANVLTF.

With respect to this clone: Other DNA sequences in this sample translate to the same CDR3. J is TRBJ1-3 and V is TRBV6-6, with a weak D call TRBD1 (5 bases). Germline V gene data show CDR1 as MNHNY and CDR2 as SVGAGI (reference sequence). Trimming took 6 bases from V and 0 from J, leaving 6 bases between them. The CDR3 contains 13 residues. DNA of the CDR3: TGTGCCAGCAGCCAGGGCTCTGGAAACACCATATATTTT. It encodes CASSQGSGNTIYF.

The CDR3 is CASSLGVSAQYF. CDR3 DNA sequence: TGTGCCAGCAGCTTAGGCGTTAGTGCGCAGTATTTT. This chain connects TRBV11-2 to TRBJ2-3; D unclear. This CDR3 is built from 12 residues. The V gene's germline CDR1 is SGHAT and CDR2 FQNNGV. Trimming removed 1 base from V and 10 bases from J, with 9 bases in between.

The chain links TRBV5-1 to TRBJ2-5, with TRBD2 matching over 7 bases. Looked up from germline, CDR1 is SGHRS and CDR2 is YFSETQ. The CDR3 spans 17 residues. Unmatched junction bases numbered 13, after V lost 3 bases and J lost 2 bases. The CDR3 sequence: CASSSLIQRGSQETQYF. The CDR3 DNA follows: TGCGCCAGCAGCTCCCTCATCCAGCGGGGCAGTCAAGAGACCCAGTACTTC.

V and J are TRBV5-1 and TRBJ2-3; no clear D. Trimming took 4 bases from V and 2 from J, leaving 5 bases between them. This CDR3 has 12 amino acids. In germline, CDR1 is SGHRS, CDR2 YFSETQ. CDR3 region: CASSITTDTQYF. CDR3 bases: TGCGCCAGCAGCATTACCACAGATACGCAGTATTTT.

The rearrangement links TRBV27 to TRBJ2-1; 8 bases line up with TRBD2. Germline V gives CDR1 MNHEY, CDR2 SMNVEV (reference sequence). The V gene end was trimmed by 4 bases and the J gene end by 7 bases; junction bases not matched to a gene: 9. The CDR3 runs 15 residues. CDR3 sequence: CASSSQREKGNEQFF. In nucleotides, the CDR3 is TGTGCCAGCAGTTCCCAGCGGGAGAAGGGGAATGAGCAGTTCTTC.

V and J are TRBV28 and TRBJ1-2, with D perhaps matching TRBD1 (6 bases). V lost 1 base, J lost 6 bases, and 18 bases lay in between. The length of the CDR3 is 16 residues. The germline V gene encodes CDR1 MDHEN and CDR2 SYDVKM. CDR3 nucleotide sequence: TGTGCCAGCAGTTTATTAGGGGGGCAGGTTAATCATGGCTACACCTTC. Protein sequence: CASSLLGGQVNHGYTF.

Regarding this clone: This sample includes further DNA sequences coding for the same CDR3. This chain connects TRBV28 to TRBJ1-5; no definite D call. Trimming left V 6 bases short and J 7 bases short, with 10 bases between. CDR3 length: 12 residues. Germline V lookup: CDR1 MDHEN, CDR2 SYDVKM. CDR3 loop: CASSSPPQPQHF. The CDR3 nucleotides read TGTGCCAGCAGCTCCCCCCCCCAGCCCCAGCATTTT.

This clone was counted once. This chain uses TRBV5-1 with TRBJ2-7; D perhaps matches TRBD1 (5 bases). CDR1 SGHRS and CDR2 YFSETQ come from the germline V gene. Trimming cost V 2 bases and J 3 bases, with 15 bases left between them. The CDR3 is made up of 15 amino acids. This CDR3 is CASSFLGQDSYEQYF. CDR3 in DNA: TGCGCCAGCAGCTTTTTAGGACAAGACAGCTACGAGCAGTACTTC.

V and J are TRBV4-1 and TRBJ1-5; TRBD1 might be the D (6 bases). The germline gives CDR1 MGHRA, CDR2 YSYEKL. V was trimmed by 4 bases and J by 0 bases, leaving 10 bases between them. CDR3 length equals 15 residues. CDR3 sequence (DNA): TGCGCCAGCAGCCCCGGACAGAATAGCAATCAGCCCCAGCATTTT. Translation gives CASSPGQNSNQPQHF.

The CDR3 protein is CASSVEGSPSYEQYF. The CDR3 coding sequence is TGTGCCAGCAGCGTAGAGGGATCCCCCTCCTACGAGCAGTACTTC. The rearrangement uses TRBV9 and TRBJ2-7, with D unclear. V was pared by 0 bases and J by 0 bases, with 10 bases between. The germline CDR1 and CDR2 sequences are SGDLS and YYNGEE. The CDR3 sequence is 15 residues long.

The chain uses TRBV6-6 and TRBJ2-5; 7 bases are a match to TRBD2. The length of the CDR3 is 15 residues. The ends lost 1 base at V and 5 bases at J; junction bases unmatched: 7. Germline CDR1 reads MNHNY; CDR2 reads SVGAGI (reference sequence). CDR3 nucleotide sequence: TGTGCCAGCAGTTACTTTGCGGGAGTAGGGGAGACCCAGTACTTC. It is translated as CASSYFAGVGETQYF.

This chain uses TRBV7-2 with TRBJ2-1; 7 bases align to TRBD2. CDR1 and CDR2 (germline): SGHTA, FQGNSA. Trimming at V came to 1 base and at J to 2 bases, leaving 5 bases not matched to a gene. The CDR3 is 16 amino acids. The CDR3 region has the DNA TGTGCCAGCAGCTTAGGAAGCGGGGAACCCTACAATGAGCAGTTCTTC. It specifies CASSLGSGEPYNEQFF. Full variable domain (missing parts from reference TRBV7-2 and TRBJ2-1): GAGVSQSPSNKVTEKGKDVELRCDPISGHTALYWYRQSLGQGLEFLIYFQGNSAPDKSGLPSDRFSAERTGGSVSTLTIQRTQQEDSAVYLCASSLGSGEPYNEQFFGPGTRLTVL.

This chain connects TRBV5-4 to TRBJ1-3; 11 positions agree with TRBD1. The V and J ends lost 4 bases and 4 bases, in that order; junction bases with no gene match: 7. CDR1 and CDR2 (germline): SGHNT, YYREEE (reference sequence). CDR3 size: 16 residues. The CDR3 coding sequence is TGTGCCAGCAGCGGAGGGACAGGGGGACCGGGAAACACCATATATTTT. Amino acids: CASSGGTGGPGNTIYF.

The rearrangement links TRBV5-1 to TRBJ2-7; 10 nucleotides agree with TRBD1. The junction had 7 bases not matched to a gene; V was cut back by 4 bases and J by 0 bases. The CDR3 has 16 residues. In germline, CDR1 is SGHRS, CDR2 YFSETQ. The CDR3 DNA reads as TGCGCCAGCAGCCCGGGACAGGGGCCGAGCTCCTACGAGCAGTACTTC. Translated: CASSPGQGPSSYEQYF.

The chain recombines TRBV9 with TRBJ1-4, with D possibly TRBD1 on 6 matching bases. Germline CDR1 SGDLS, CDR2 YYNGEE. The CDR3 totals 14 residues. Trimming cost V 0 bases and J 7 bases, with 10 bases left between them. The CDR3 DNA reads TGTGCCAGCAGCGTAGGGTCCAGGGGTGAAAAACTGTTTTTT. It translates to CASSVGSRGEKLFF.

The chain joins TRBV4-3 to TRBJ1-4; TRBD1 agrees at 8 bases. The V gene end was trimmed by 4 bases and the J gene end by 2 bases; junction bases not matched to a gene: 3. CDR3 length: 15 amino acids. Germline CDR1 reads LGHNA; CDR2 reads YSLEER. CDR3 in amino acids: CASSLRTGTNEKLFF. In nucleotides, the CDR3 is TGCGCCAGCAGCCTTCGGACAGGGACTAATGAAAAACTGTTTTTT.

As to this clone: Other DNA sequences in this sample translate to the same CDR3. The chain recombines TRBV6-5 with TRBJ2-7; tentatively, D is TRBD1 (6 bases). V was pared by 2 bases and J by 1 base, with 9 bases between. CDR1 MNHEY and CDR2 SVGAGI come from the germline V gene. CDR3 size: 14 residues. CDR3 residues: CASSYLTGSYEQYF. The CDR3 coding sequence is TGTGCCAGCAGTTACCTGACAGGTTCCTACGAGCAGTACTTC.

The chain joins TRBV11-2 to TRBJ2-7; D ambiguous. Germline V gene lookup returns CDR1 SGHAT and CDR2 FQNNGV. Trimming left V 6 bases short and J 2 bases short, with 14 bases between. The CDR3 contains 14 residues. In nucleotides, the CDR3 is TGTGCCAGCAGTATCTACAACGGAGCCTACGAGCAGTACTTC. Translation gives CASSIYNGAYEQYF.

V is TRBV28 and J is TRBJ2-7, with D tentatively TRBD1 (5 bases). Trimming left V 4 bases short and J 2 bases short, with 9 bases between. This CDR3 is built from 13 residues. CDR1 MDHEN and CDR2 SYDVKM come from the germline V gene. CDR3 protein: CASSSWTPYEQYF. Here the CDR3 DNA reads TGTGCCAGCAGTTCATGGACACCCTACGAGCAGTACTTC. The full variable domain, with the rest looked up from reference TRBV28 and TRBJ2-7, is DVKVTQSSRYLVKRTGEKVFLECVQDMDHENMFWYRQDPGLGLRLIYFSYDVKMKEKGDIPEGYSVSREKKERFSLILESASTNQTSMYLCASSSWTPYEQYFGPGTRLTVT.